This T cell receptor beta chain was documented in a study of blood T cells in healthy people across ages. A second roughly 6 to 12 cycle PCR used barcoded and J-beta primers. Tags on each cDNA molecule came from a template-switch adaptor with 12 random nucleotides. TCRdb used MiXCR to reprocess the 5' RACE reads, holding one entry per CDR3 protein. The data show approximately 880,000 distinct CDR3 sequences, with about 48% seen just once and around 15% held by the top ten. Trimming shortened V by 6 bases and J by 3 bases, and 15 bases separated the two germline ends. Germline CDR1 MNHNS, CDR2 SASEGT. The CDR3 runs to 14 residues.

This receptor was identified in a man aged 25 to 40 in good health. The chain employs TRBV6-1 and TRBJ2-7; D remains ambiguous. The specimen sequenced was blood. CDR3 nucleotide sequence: TGTGCCAGCAGGTGGGCTACAGCCGACTACGAGCAGTACTTC. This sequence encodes CASRWATADYEQYF.